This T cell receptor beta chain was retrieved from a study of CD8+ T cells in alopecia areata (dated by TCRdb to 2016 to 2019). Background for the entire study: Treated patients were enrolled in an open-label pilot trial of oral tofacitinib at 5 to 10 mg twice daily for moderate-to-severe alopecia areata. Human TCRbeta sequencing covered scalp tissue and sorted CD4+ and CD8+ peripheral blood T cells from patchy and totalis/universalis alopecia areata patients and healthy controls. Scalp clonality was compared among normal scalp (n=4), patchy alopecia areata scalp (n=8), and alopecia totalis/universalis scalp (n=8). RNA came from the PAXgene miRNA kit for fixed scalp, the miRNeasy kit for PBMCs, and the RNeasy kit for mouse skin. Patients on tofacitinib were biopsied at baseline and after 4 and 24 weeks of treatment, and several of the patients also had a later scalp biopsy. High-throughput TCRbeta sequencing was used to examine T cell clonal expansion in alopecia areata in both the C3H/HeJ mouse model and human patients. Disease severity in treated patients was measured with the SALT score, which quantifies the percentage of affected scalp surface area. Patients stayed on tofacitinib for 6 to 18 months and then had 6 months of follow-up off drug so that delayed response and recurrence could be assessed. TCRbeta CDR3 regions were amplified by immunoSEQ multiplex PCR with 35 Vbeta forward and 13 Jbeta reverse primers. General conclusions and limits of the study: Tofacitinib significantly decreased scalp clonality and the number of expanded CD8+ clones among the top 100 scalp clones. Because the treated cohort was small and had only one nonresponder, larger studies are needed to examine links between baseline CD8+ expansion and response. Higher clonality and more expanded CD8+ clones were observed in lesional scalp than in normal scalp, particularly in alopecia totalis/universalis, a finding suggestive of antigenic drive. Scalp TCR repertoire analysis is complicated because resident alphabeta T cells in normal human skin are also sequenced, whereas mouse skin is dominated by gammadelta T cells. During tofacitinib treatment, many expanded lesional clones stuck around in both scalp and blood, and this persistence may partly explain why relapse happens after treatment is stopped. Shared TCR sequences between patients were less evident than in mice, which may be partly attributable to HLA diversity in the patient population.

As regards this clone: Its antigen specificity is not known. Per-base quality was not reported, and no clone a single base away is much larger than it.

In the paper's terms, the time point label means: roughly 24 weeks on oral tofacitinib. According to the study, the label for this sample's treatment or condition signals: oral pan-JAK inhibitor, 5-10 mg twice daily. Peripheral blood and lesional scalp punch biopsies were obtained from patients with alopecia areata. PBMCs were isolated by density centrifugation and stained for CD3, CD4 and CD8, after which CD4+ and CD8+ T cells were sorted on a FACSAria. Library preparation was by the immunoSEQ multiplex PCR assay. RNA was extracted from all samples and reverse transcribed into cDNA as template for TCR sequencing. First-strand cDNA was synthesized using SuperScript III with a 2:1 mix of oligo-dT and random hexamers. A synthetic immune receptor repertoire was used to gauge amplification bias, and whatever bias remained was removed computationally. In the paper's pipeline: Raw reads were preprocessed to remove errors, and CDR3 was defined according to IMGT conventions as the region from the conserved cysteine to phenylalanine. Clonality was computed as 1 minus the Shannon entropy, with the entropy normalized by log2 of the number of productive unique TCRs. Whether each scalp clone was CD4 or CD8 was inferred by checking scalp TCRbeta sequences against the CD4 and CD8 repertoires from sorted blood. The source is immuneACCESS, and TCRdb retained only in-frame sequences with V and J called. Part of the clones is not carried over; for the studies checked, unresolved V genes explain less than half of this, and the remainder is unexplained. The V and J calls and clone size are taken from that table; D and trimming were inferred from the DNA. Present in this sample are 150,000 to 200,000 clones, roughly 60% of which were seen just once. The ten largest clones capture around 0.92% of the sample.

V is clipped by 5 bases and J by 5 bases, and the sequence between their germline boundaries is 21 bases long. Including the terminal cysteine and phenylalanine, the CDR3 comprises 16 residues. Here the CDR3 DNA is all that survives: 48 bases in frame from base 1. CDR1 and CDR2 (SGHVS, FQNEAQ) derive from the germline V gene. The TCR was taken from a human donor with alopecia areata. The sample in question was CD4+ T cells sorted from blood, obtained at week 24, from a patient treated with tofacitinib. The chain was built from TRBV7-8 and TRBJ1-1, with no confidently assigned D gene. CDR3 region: CASSQPTSAGGTEAFF. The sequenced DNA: TGTGCCAGCAGCCAACCTACCTCGGCGGGAGGGACTGAAGCTTTCTTT.